A single sample gave rise to the 7 T cell receptor beta chains below, sequenced in a study of radiotherapy plus CTLA-4 blockade in lung cancer listed by TCRdb under 2018. Library preparation was by the immunoSEQ multiplex PCR assay. The table was pulled from immuneACCESS by TCRdb, which kept in-frame rearrangements only. Such tables lose some clones; where checked, under half of the loss comes from unresolved V genes, and the rest has no known cause. This sample lists fewer than 3,500 clones; 70% to 80% were detected once. The ten largest clones take up 20% of the sample. The material sequenced was tumor tissue, taken from a patient treated with radiotherapy plus ipilimumab. All receptors derive from a human donor with non-small cell lung cancer that progressed on radiotherapy plus ipilimumab.

This clone was counted only a few times. The chain links TRBV7-9 to TRBJ2-7; 13 nucleotides match TRBD2. CDR1 is SEHNR, CDR2 FQNEAQ, per germline (reference sequence). This CDR3 region has 13 residues. V lost 11 bases to trimming and J lost 7 bases; unmatched junction nucleotides: 8. The CDR3, as DNA: TGTGCCGGCTCCGGACTAGCGGGAGATGAGCAGTACTTC. Translating gives CAGSGLAGDEQYF.

The count of this clone is one. V and J are TRBV5-6 and TRBJ1-6; no clear D gene. V lost 2 bases, J lost 9 bases, and 9 bases lay in between. Germline V gene lookup returns CDR1 SGHDT and CDR2 YYEEEE. The CDR3 covers 13 residues. CDR3 in DNA: TGTGCCAGCAGCTTTTCCTCGAGTTCACCCCTCCACTTT. Translating gives CASSFSSSSPLHF.

This sequence joins TRBV30 and TRBJ1-6, with D perhaps TRBD1 (6 bases). Germline CDR1 reads GTSNPN; CDR2 reads SVGIG (reference sequence). CDR3 length: 15 residues. Trimming pared 1 base from V and 3 bases from J, leaving 10 bases between. This chain's CDR3 is CAWSGRTVYNSPLHF. For the CDR3, the DNA is TGTGCCTGGAGTGGACGGACAGTCTATAATTCACCCCTCCACTTT. Looking up the rest from reference TRBV30 and TRBJ1-6 gives the full variable domain: SQTIHQWPATLVQPVGSPLSLECTVEGTSNPNLYWYRQAAGRGLQLLFYSVGIGQISSEVPQNLSASRPQDRQFILSSKKLLLSDSGFYLCAWSGRTVYNSPLHFGNGTRLTVT.

This clone rates as hyperexpanded. J is TRBJ2-7 and V is TRBV4-1; D possibly uses TRBD1 or TRBD2 (5 bases each). The CDR3 totals 12 residues. Germline CDR1 reads MGHRA; CDR2 reads YSYEKL. V gave up 5 bases and J gave up 5 bases, with 10 bases separating them. The CDR3 DNA is TGCGCCAGCAGCGACGGGACCCACGAGCAGTACTTC. It translates to CASSDGTHEQYF.

This chain links TRBV4-3 with TRBJ2-3; D perhaps matches TRBD2 (7 bases). V lost 4 bases, J lost 2 bases, and 16 bases lay in between. The CDR3 is made up of 16 amino acids. Germline-derived CDR1 and CDR2 are LGHNA and YSLEER. The CDR3 DNA reads TGCGCCAGCAGCCTTGAAGGCGGGGGCACCACAGATACGCAGTATTTT. Translating gives CASSLEGGGTTDTQYF.

The chain uses TRBV7-6 and TRBJ2-7; 14 bases are shared with TRBD2. The CDR3 spans 19 residues. The V gene end was trimmed by 0 bases and the J gene end by 0 bases; junction bases not matched to a gene: 7. Germline CDR1 reads SGHVS; CDR2 reads FNYEAQ. The CDR3 sequence is CASSLAITTSGRGSYEQYF. The CDR3 region has the DNA TGTGCCAGCAGCTTAGCGATCACGACTAGCGGGAGGGGCTCCTACGAGCAGTACTTC. Full variable domain (outside the CDR3, taken from reference TRBV7-6 and TRBJ2-7): GAGVSQSPRYKVTKRGQDVALRCDPISGHVSLYWYRQALGQGPEFLTYFNYEAQQDKSGLPNDRFSAERPEGSISTLTIQRTEQRDSAMYRCASSLAITTSGRGSYEQYFGPGTRLTVT.

The chain uses TRBV28 and TRBJ2-1; 11 bases line up with TRBD2. The V and J ends lost 5 bases and 6 bases, in that order; junction bases with no gene match: 6. Germline V lookup: CDR1 MDHEN, CDR2 SYDVKM. The CDR3 has 15 residues. The CDR3 protein is CASSALAGEGNEQFF. DNA of the CDR3: TGTGCCAGCAGTGCACTAGCGGGGGAAGGCAATGAGCAGTTCTTC. Combining the CDR3 with reference TRBV28 and TRBJ2-1 gives the whole variable domain DVKVTQSSRYLVKRTGEKVFLECVQDMDHENMFWYRQDPGLGLRLIYFSYDVKMKEKGDIPEGYSVSREKKERFSLILESASTNQTSMYLCASSALAGEGNEQFFGPGTRLTVL.